Below, 14 T cell receptor beta chains from the same sample are listed, as sequenced in a study of CD8 T cells in ankylosing spondylitis. Notes on the study in general: Under 10 highly homologous variants formed a TCR beta motif that appeared characteristic of ankylosing spondylitis blood.

The antigens of these receptors remain unknown. TCRdb redid the calling of the 5' RACE reads with MiXCR, one entry per CDR3 protein. The table has 220,000 or so distinct CDR3 sequences, 15% to 20% seen once. Sequencing was done on a sample of blood, either unsorted or a sorted T cell fraction (not recorded which). The receptors come from a male donor with ankylosing spondylitis.

A few counts support this clonotype. The V call is TRBV4-1, the J call TRBJ2-2; D is uncertain. The CDR3 length is 16 residues. From germline, CDR1 is MGHRA and CDR2 YSYEKL. Between the trimmed V and J ends, which lost 0 bases and 3 bases, there was a span of 11 bases. For the CDR3, the DNA is TGCGCCAGCAGCCAAGATATTGGCACGTACACCGGGGAGCTGTTTTTT. It yields the protein CASSQDIGTYTGELFF.

This rearrangement joins TRBV18 to TRBJ2-7; D not resolved. V lost 0 bases and J 0 bases, leaving 3 bases between the germline ends. The CDR3 sequence is 13 residues long. Germline values: CDR1 KGHSH, CDR2 LQKENI. CDR3 bases: TGTGCCAGCTCACCACCAATCTCCTACGAGCAGTACTTC. Amino acids: CASSPPISYEQYF. Together with reference TRBV18 and TRBJ2-7, the CDR3 gives the full variable domain: NAGVMQNPRHLVRRRGQEARLRCSPMKGHSHVYWYRQLPEEGLKFMVYLQKENIIDESGMPKERFSAEFPKEGPSILRIQQVVRGDSAAYFCASSPPISYEQYFGPGTRLTVT.

The V and J genes are TRBV27 and TRBJ1-1, with D maybe TRBD1 (6 bases). The V gene's germline CDR1 is MNHEY and CDR2 SMNVEV (reference sequence). The CDR3 totals 13 residues. The germline V and J ends were trimmed by 8 bases and 2 bases, with 12 bases remaining between them. The CDR3 protein is CASGGGFNTEAFF. As DNA, the CDR3 is TGTGCCAGCGGAGGGGGGTTTAACACTGAAGCTTTCTTT.

This clonotype occurred a few times. This sequence joins TRBV4-3 and TRBJ2-1; 10 nucleotides agree with TRBD2. There are 16 residues in the CDR3. Germline V CDR1 and CDR2: LGHNA, YSLEER. The V gene end was trimmed by 0 bases and the J gene end by 9 bases; junction bases not matched to a gene: 8. CDR3 DNA: TGCGCCAGCAGCCAAGAAGGGCTAGCGGGAGAAGGTGAGCAGTTCTTC. It yields the protein CASSQEGLAGEGEQFF.

This rearrangement joins TRBV6-5 to TRBJ2-2; D tentatively fits TRBD1 or TRBD2 (5 bases each). The CDR3 has 15 amino acids. Germline-derived CDR1 and CDR2 are MNHEY and SVGAGI. V gave up 0 bases and J gave up 6 bases, with 11 bases separating them. The CDR3 is CASSYSRGSPGELFF. The CDR3 DNA reads TGTGCCAGCAGTTACTCGAGGGGATCTCCCGGGGAGCTGTTTTTT.

The sample holds a few counts of this clonotype. This rearrangement joins TRBV14 to TRBJ1-1; D gene unclear. The ends were cut back, 3 bases at V and 6 bases at J, with 11 bases in the middle. The CDR3 is 13 residues long. CDR1 and CDR2 (germline): SGHDN, FVKESK. CDR3 coding DNA: TGTGCCAGCAGCCAGGGGAATTCAGCTGAAGCTTTCTTT. Its translation is CASSQGNSAEAFF. Full variable domain (missing parts from reference TRBV14 and TRBJ1-1): EAGVTQFPSHSVIEKGQTVTLRCDPISGHDNLYWYRRVMGKEIKFLLHFVKESKQDESGMPNNRFLAERTGGTYSTLKVQPAELEDSGVYFCASSQGNSAEAFFGQGTRLTVV.

This clonotype was counted once. This sequence joins TRBV4-2 and TRBJ2-7, with D unresolved. CDR1 and CDR2 from the germline V gene are LGHNA and YNFKEQ. V was trimmed by 4 bases and J by 2 bases, leaving 12 bases between them. The CDR3 runs 14 residues. CDR3 sequence: CASSPQFPTYEQYF. CDR3 nucleotides: TGTGCCAGCAGCCCGCAATTCCCAACCTACGAGCAGTACTTC.

This clonotype has a handful of counts. V is TRBV25-1 and J is TRBJ2-7; no clear D. CDR3 length equals 12 residues. The germline gives CDR1 MGHDK, CDR2 SYGVNS. V lost 3 bases and J 2 bases, leaving 5 bases between the germline ends. The CDR3 sequence is CASSDGPYEQYF. The CDR3 nucleotides are TGTGCCAGCAGTGACGGGCCCTACGAGCAGTACTTC.

This clonotype came up a few times. The V call is TRBV5-1, the J call TRBJ1-1; D possibly corresponds to TRBD1 (6 bases). Per germline, CDR1 SGHRS and CDR2 YFSETQ. The length of the CDR3 is 16 residues. The V and J ends lost 2 bases and 2 bases respectively, with 16 bases between them. CDR3 loop: CASSLVGGEYNTEAFF. The CDR3 DNA sequence: TGCGCCAGCAGCTTAGTAGGGGGAGAATATAACACTGAAGCTTTCTTT.

This clonotype was counted a few times. The J gene is TRBJ2-1, the V gene TRBV19; no firm D call. This CDR3 is built from 17 residues. The germline V and J ends were trimmed by 1 base and 0 bases, with 13 bases remaining between them. Germline loops: CDR1 LNHDA, CDR2 SQIVND (reference sequence). The CDR3: CASSIGLSPSSYNEQFF. The DNA for the CDR3 is TGTGCCAGTAGTATAGGCCTCTCCCCCAGCTCCTACAATGAGCAGTTCTTC. Filled out from reference TRBV19 and TRBJ2-1, the complete variable domain reads DGGITQSPKYLFRKEGQNVTLSCEQNLNHDAMYWYRQDPGQGLRLIYYSQIVNDFQKGDIAEGYSVSREKKESFPLTVTSAQKNPTAFYLCASSIGLSPSSYNEQFFGPGTRLTVL.

This clonotype has only a few counts. This sequence joins TRBV27 and TRBJ1-5; D call uncertain. CDR1 is MNHEY and CDR2 is SMNVEV in the germline V gene (reference sequence). V dropped 4 bases and J dropped 5 bases, with 9 bases sitting between them. CDR3 length: 13 amino acids. DNA for the CDR3: TGTGCCAGCAGTTATGGGAGAGATCAGCCCCAGCATTTT. It translates to CASSYGRDQPQHF.

V gene TRBV29-1 combines with J gene TRBJ2-5; 10 bases fit TRBD2. Germline V CDR1 and CDR2: SQVTM, ANQGSEA. With 6 bases clipped from V and 0 bases from J, the junction kept 7 bases outside the gene matches. The CDR3 contains 15 residues. The CDR3 DNA is TGCAGCGTGGCCGGGACTAGCGCGTACCAAGAGACCCAGTACTTC. Translated: CSVAGTSAYQETQYF.

V and J are TRBV4-1 and TRBJ1-1; no reliable D call. The CDR3 consists of 13 residues. Germline loops: CDR1 MGHRA, CDR2 YSYEKL. V was clipped by 1 base and J by 1 base, with 4 bases between them. Here the CDR3 reads CASSQVANTEAFF. CDR3 in DNA: TGCGCCAGCAGCCAAGTGGCGAACACTGAAGCTTTCTTT.

The chain carries TRBV7-9 and TRBJ1-4; D unresolved. Germline loops: CDR1 SEHNR, CDR2 FQNEAQ (reference sequence). The CDR3 has 16 amino acids. V lost 5 bases, J lost 0 bases, and 13 bases lay in between. CDR3 residues: CASSPSGGATNEKLFF. Here the CDR3 DNA reads TGTGCCAGCAGCCCCTCGGGAGGTGCAACTAATGAAAAACTGTTTTTT.